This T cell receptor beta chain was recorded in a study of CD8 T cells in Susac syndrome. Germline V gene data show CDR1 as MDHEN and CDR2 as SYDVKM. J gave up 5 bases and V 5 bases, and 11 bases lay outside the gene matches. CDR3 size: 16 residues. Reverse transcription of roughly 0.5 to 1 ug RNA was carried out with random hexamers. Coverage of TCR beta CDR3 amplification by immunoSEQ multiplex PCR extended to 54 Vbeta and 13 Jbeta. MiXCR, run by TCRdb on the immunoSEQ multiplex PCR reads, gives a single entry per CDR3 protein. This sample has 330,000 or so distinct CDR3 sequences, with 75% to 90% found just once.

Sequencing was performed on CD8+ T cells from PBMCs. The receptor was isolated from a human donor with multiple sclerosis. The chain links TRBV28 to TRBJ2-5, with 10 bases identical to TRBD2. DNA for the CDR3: TGTGCCAGCAGTCAAGACTTTAGCGGGAGGATGGAGACCCAGTACTTC. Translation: CASSQDFSGRMETQYF.